The 27 T cell receptor beta chains below all came from one sample that was sequenced in a study of T cells after yellow fever vaccination. Using its own MiXCR run on the 5' RACE reads, TCRdb lists one record per CDR3 protein. The sample includes 60,000 to 85,000 distinct CDR3 sequences, about 7% of them seen just once. Sample: CD8+ T cells sorted from PBMCs, taken approximately 47 days after the first yellow fever vaccination. These receptors all come from a man aged 18 to 30 who received the YFV17D yellow fever vaccine.

This clonotype was counted at least ten times. The V gene is TRBV9, the J gene TRBJ2-5, with D perhaps matching TRBD2 (6 bases). This CDR3 has 15 amino acids. Germline V CDR1 and CDR2: SGDLS, YYNGEE. Trimming removed 0 bases from V and 0 bases from J, with 9 bases in between. CDR3 nucleotides: TGTGCCAGCAGCGTAGGGCGGGGTGACCAAGAGACCCAGTACTTC. It encodes CASSVGRGDQETQYF.

This clonotype was counted at least ten times. The chain couples TRBV2 to TRBJ2-1; D is unresolved. V was trimmed by 4 bases and J by 4 bases, leaving 8 bases between them. There are 13 residues in the CDR3. Germline loops: CDR1 SNHLY, CDR2 FYNNEI. Here the CDR3 reads CASSATDYNEQFF. The CDR3 DNA reads TGTGCCAGCAGTGCCACTGATTACAATGAGCAGTTCTTC.

About this clonotype itself: Germline is not matched at one junction end, which may reflect a read error. The chain has TRBV5-6 and TRBJ2-3; D perhaps matches TRBD1 (6 bases). The CDR3 contains 12 residues. From germline, CDR1 is SGHDT and CDR2 YYEEEE. DNA for the CDR3: TGTGCCAGCAGCTTTTGGGACAATACGCACTATTTT. Amino acid sequence: CASSFWDNTHYF. The full variable domain, in which reference TRBV5-6 and TRBJ2-3 provide the parts outside the CDR3, is DAGVTQSPTHLIKTRGQQVTLRCSPKSGHDTVSWYQQALGQGPQFIFQYYEEEERQRGNFPDRFSGHQFPNYSSELNVNALLLGDSALYLCASSFWDNTHYFGPGTRLTVL.

This clonotype was seen only a few times. DNA of the CDR3: TGTGCCAGCAGGTATTGGGGGAAAGCCTCCTACGAGCAGTACTTC. Protein sequence: CASRYWGKASYEQYF. The chain couples TRBV5-4 to TRBJ2-7; D may match TRBD1 or TRBD2 (5 bases each). The germline CDR1 and CDR2 sequences are SGHNT and YYREEE (reference sequence). Deletions cut 5 bases from V and 0 bases from J, with 15 bases between. The CDR3 extends over 15 amino acids. Full variable domain (remainder filled in from reference TRBV5-4 and TRBJ2-7): ETGVTQSPTHLIKTRGQQVTLRCSSQSGHNTVSWYQQALGQGPQFIFQYYREEENGRGNFPPRFSGLQFPNYSSELNVNALELDDSALYLCASRYWGKASYEQYFGPGTRLTVT.

This clonotype showed up many times. The gene calls are TRBV7-6 and TRBJ2-5, with unresolved D. The CDR3 has 15 residues. Germline V gene data show CDR1 as SGHVS and CDR2 as FNYEAQ. Trimming left V 1 base short and J 2 bases short, with 11 bases between. The CDR3 coding sequence is TGTGCCAGCAGCTTAGGAGGCAGACAACAAGAGACCCAGTACTTC. Protein: CASSLGGRQQETQYF.

In this sample, this clonotype turned up many times. The gene calls are TRBV5-4 and TRBJ1-1, with D hard to call. The CDR3 totals 14 residues. CDR1 and CDR2 (germline): SGHNT, YYREEE (reference sequence). Trimming took off 4 bases at V and 6 bases at J, with 16 bases between the two ends. CDR3 region: CASSAVGKTPEAFF. CDR3 DNA sequence: TGTGCCAGCAGCGCTGTGGGGAAAACCCCTGAAGCTTTCTTT.

This clonotype was recorded many times. The chain's CDR3 is CASSLGQGGNGYTF. CDR3 DNA sequence: TGTGCCAGCAGTCTCGGACAGGGAGGGAATGGCTACACCTTC. This chain connects TRBV12-3 or TRBV12-4 to TRBJ1-2, with 8 nucleotides matching TRBD1. The CDR3 extends over 14 amino acids. With V trimmed by 5 bases and J by 6 bases, 8 bases remained unmatched.

This clonotype was observed at least ten times. The rearrangement links TRBV6-1 to TRBJ2-7, with 7 bases that match TRBD1. J gave up 4 bases and V 5 bases, and 5 bases lay outside the gene matches. Germline loops: CDR1 MNHNS, CDR2 SASEGT. The CDR3 contains 13 residues. In DNA form, the CDR3 reads TGTGCCAGCAGTCAGCGGACAGGTTACGAGCAGTACGTC. It is translated as CASSQRTGYEQYV.

There are many counts of this clonotype. This chain connects TRBV3-1 to TRBJ1-1; D is unclear. CDR3 length equals 14 residues. CDR1 and CDR2 from the germline V gene are LGHDT and YNNKEL (reference sequence). The ends were cut back, 0 bases at V and 3 bases at J, with 8 bases in the middle. The CDR3 bases are TGTGCCAGCAGCCAAGAGGGGTTGGACACTGAAGCTTTCTTT. Translating gives CASSQEGLDTEAFF.

This clonotype occurred a few times. This rearrangement joins TRBV6-5 to TRBJ1-5; D ambiguous. V lost 0 bases to trimming and J lost 1 base, with 13 bases between them. The CDR3 has 17 residues. Germline V CDR1 and CDR2: MNHEY, SVGAGI. CDR3 region: CASSYSWQALSNQPQHF. The CDR3 coding sequence is TGTGCCAGCAGTTACTCTTGGCAGGCGTTGAGCAATCAGCCCCAGCATTTT.

This clonotype was detected ten times or more. V usage is TRBV7-9 and J usage is TRBJ1-2, with 8 nucleotides matching TRBD1. Germline trimming cut 5 bases from V and 5 bases from J; bases unmatched to any gene: 4. This CDR3 contains 13 residues. Per germline, CDR1 SEHNR and CDR2 FQNEAQ (reference sequence). CDR3 nucleotide sequence: TGTGCCAGCAGCGGGGGACAGGCGTATGGCTACACCTTC. It translates to CASSGGQAYGYTF. The full variable domain, rest sourced from reference TRBV7-9 and TRBJ1-2, is DTGVSQNPRHKITKRGQNVTFRCDPISEHNRLYWYRQTLGQGPEFLTYFQNEAQLEKSRLLSDRFSAERPKGSFSTLEIQRTEQGDSAMYLCASSGGQAYGYTFGSGTRLTVV.

This clonotype was observed many times. The chain recombines TRBV9 with TRBJ1-1; tentative D call: TRBD1 (6 bases). The CDR3 runs 14 residues. Germline lookup yields CDR1 SGDLS and CDR2 YYNGEE. V lost 4 bases, J lost 8 bases, and 18 bases lay in between. CDR3 nucleotide sequence: TGTGCCAGCAGCCAGGGCGACAGGACGTACGAAGCTTTCTTT. It yields the protein CASSQGDRTYEAFF.

This clonotype was counted many times. V and J are TRBV5-1 and TRBJ2-1; 12 bases are a match to TRBD2. The V gene end was trimmed by 0 bases and the J gene end by 9 bases; junction bases not matched to a gene: 7. This CDR3 is 16 amino acids long. CDR1 and CDR2 (germline): SGHRS, YFSETQ. The CDR3 DNA reads as TGCGCCAGCAGCTTGGGGCTAGCGGGGGGGCCTGGTGAGCAGTTCTTC. Residues: CASSLGLAGGPGEQFF.

The sample holds many counts of this clonotype. This chain links TRBV12-3 or TRBV12-4 with TRBJ2-1, with D perhaps TRBD2 (6 bases). The V gene lost 6 bases and the J gene lost 6 bases, with 9 bases spanning the gap. The CDR3 has 12 amino acids. The CDR3 is CASSFGGNEQFF. CDR3 DNA sequence: TGTGCCAGCAGCTTCGGGGGCAATGAGCAGTTCTTC.

This clonotype has at least ten counts. The rearrangement uses TRBV4-1 and TRBJ2-3; perhaps TRBD2 as D (7 bases). The CDR3 is 17 amino acids. Germline loops: CDR1 MGHRA, CDR2 YSYEKL. The V gene lost 3 bases and the J gene lost 5 bases, with 21 bases spanning the gap. The chain's CDR3 is CASSHPSAGAEVDTQYF. The CDR3 coding sequence is TGCGCCAGCAGCCATCCCTCGGCGGGGGCGGAGGTAGATACGCAGTATTTT.

This clonotype was found a few times. The rearrangement links TRBV9 to TRBJ2-3; D is perhaps TRBD2 (7 bases). This CDR3 has 15 amino acids. The V gene's germline CDR1 is SGDLS and CDR2 YYNGEE. Trimming cost V 2 bases and J 5 bases, with 15 bases left between them. The CDR3 nucleotides are TGTGCCAGCAGCGTTGAGGGGGGGCCTGGAGATACGCAGTATTTT. It is translated as CASSVEGGPGDTQYF.

In this sample, this clonotype turned up many times. J is TRBJ2-3 and V is TRBV6-2 or TRBV6-3; the D gene is possibly TRBD2 (5 bases). The CDR3 covers 18 residues. The V end was cut by 2 bases, the J end by 0 bases, with 18 bases between. The germline V gene encodes CDR1 MNHEY and CDR2 SVGEGT. CDR3 in amino acids: CASSYPPVVSASTDTQYF. The DNA of the CDR3 is TGTGCCAGCAGTTACCCCCCCGTGGTTAGCGCGAGCACAGATACGCAGTATTTT.

This clonotype was observed at least ten times. The V call is TRBV28, the J call TRBJ2-6; D is perhaps TRBD2 (6 bases). The CDR3 covers 11 residues. Germline V CDR1 and CDR2: MDHEN, SYDVKM. Trimming stripped 3 bases from V and 15 bases from J, with 9 bases between. CDR3 DNA sequence: TGTGCCAGCAGTTTTGGAGGGGCCCTGACTTTC. The encoded protein is CASSFGGALTF.

The table lists this clonotype with a count of one. The chain joins TRBV12-3 or TRBV12-4 to TRBJ2-7; tentative D call: TRBD1 (5 bases). The CDR3 has 15 amino acids. Trimming took off 0 bases at V and 1 base at J, with 10 bases between the two ends. In DNA, the CDR3 is TGTGCCAGCAGTTTAGCCGGACACGAGTCCTACGAGCAGTACTTC. This gives the protein CASSLAGHESYEQYF.

This clonotype has at least ten counts. The rearrangement links TRBV11-2 to TRBJ2-7; 10 bases align to TRBD2. V was pared by 8 bases and J by 7 bases, with 11 bases of the junction left unmatched. Looked up from germline, CDR1 is SGHAT and CDR2 is FQNNGV. This CDR3 comprises 14 residues. CDR3 nucleotide sequence: TGTGCCAGCGGGTTACTAGCGGGGTCTCTTGAGCAGTACTTC. As protein: CASGLLAGSLEQYF.

This clonotype occurred a few times. The chain has TRBV10-2 and TRBJ2-2, with D perhaps TRBD1 (6 bases). Germline assignment: CDR1 WSHSY and CDR2 SAAADI. The V and J ends lost 1 base and 5 bases respectively, with 14 bases between them. The CDR3 runs 16 residues. CDR3 DNA: TGCGCCAGCAGTGAGTTCCCCAGGGGAAGGACCGGGGAGCTGTTTTTT. It codes for CASSEFPRGRTGELFF.

Here the CDR3 DNA reads TGTGCCAGCAGTTATGAAACAGGGGCCCTCGGTACTGAAGCTTTCTTT. This translates into CASSYETGALGTEAFF. The chain has TRBV6-5 and TRBJ1-1; 7 bases line up with TRBD1. The CDR3 is 16 amino acids. V dropped 3 bases and J dropped 5; count of bases not matched to a gene: 12. The germline gives CDR1 MNHEY, CDR2 SVGAGI.

This clonotype was observed at least ten times. The chain has TRBV7-9 and TRBJ2-7; 7 bases line up with TRBD1. Germline V gene lookup returns CDR1 SEHNR and CDR2 FQNEAQ (reference sequence). V gave up 5 bases and J gave up 3 bases; unmatched junction bases: 10. The CDR3 sequence is 15 residues long. The CDR3 region is CASSNIRDSGYEQYV. DNA of the CDR3: TGTGCCAGCAGCAACATCCGGGACAGCGGCTACGAGCAGTACGTC.

This clonotype has at least ten counts. The genes are TRBV12-3 or TRBV12-4 and TRBJ2-6; D not certain. The V end lost 6 bases, the J end lost 0 bases, and 9 bases lay between the germline ends. This CDR3 has 15 amino acids. DNA of the CDR3: TGTGCCAGCAGGGCGCACAGCTCTGGGGCCAACGTCCTGACTTTC. The encoded protein is CASRAHSSGANVLTF.

V and J are TRBV7-7 and TRBJ1-4, with D possibly matching TRBD1 (6 bases). The CDR3 runs 12 residues. Looked up from germline, CDR1 is SSHAT and CDR2 is FNYEAQ (reference sequence). The germline V and J ends were trimmed by 5 bases and 10 bases, with 11 bases remaining between them. The CDR3, as DNA: TGTGCCAGCAGCCAGACCAGGGGAAAACTGTTTTTT. Translated: CASSQTRGKLFF.

This clonotype was observed at least ten times. The genes are TRBV20-1 and TRBJ2-5, with TRBD2 matching 7 bases. Unmatched junction bases numbered 1, after V lost 3 bases and J lost 0 bases. Germline V gene sequence: CDR1 DFQATT, CDR2 SNEGSKA (reference sequence). The CDR3 length is 13 residues. The CDR3 protein is CSASGGNQETQYF. The CDR3 DNA is TGCAGTGCTAGCGGGGGGAACCAAGAGACCCAGTACTTC.

This clonotype was seen at least ten times. The rearrangement joins TRBV7-2 to TRBJ2-3, with TRBD2 matching 13 bases. The CDR3 has 15 amino acids. Per germline, CDR1 SGHTA and CDR2 FQGNSA. With 6 bases clipped from V and 3 bases from J, the junction kept 3 bases outside the gene matches. CDR3 in amino acids: CASRGLAGNTDTQYF. CDR3 DNA: TGTGCCAGCAGGGGACTAGCGGGGAATACAGATACGCAGTATTTT.